One and the same sample provided the 27 T cell receptor beta chains below, sequenced in a study of low-dose radiotherapy and immunotherapy resistance in tumors. Alpha and beta chains were covered, as first-strand cDNA relied on TRAV- and TRBV-specific primers. Over approximately 20 PCR cycles, TCRs were amplified from a constant-region primer and V-primer adapter. TCRdb used MiXCR to reprocess the reads, holding one entry per CDR3 protein. The sample includes over 9,500 distinct CDR3 sequences, around half of them seen just once. The source is a human donor with advanced metastatic prostate, ovarian, gallbladder or colorectal cancer (not recorded which). This table probably holds off-target reads from a library built for another chain.

The chain uses TRBV6-6 and TRBJ2-7; D possibly uses TRBD1 or TRBD2 (5 bases each). Germline V gene lookup returns CDR1 MNHNY and CDR2 SVGAGI (reference sequence). With 2 bases removed from V and 6 bases from J, the gap between germline ends came to 14 bases. The CDR3 is 14 amino acids. CDR3 sequence (DNA): TGTGCCAGCAGTTACATGGGGGAGAAGGGCGAGCAGTACTTC. Amino acids: CASSYMGEKGEQYF.

J is TRBJ2-5 and V is TRBV2, with 13 positions matching TRBD2. The CDR3 loop spans 19 amino acids. The V and J ends lost 6 bases and 2 bases, in that order; junction bases with no gene match: 15. Germline assignment: CDR1 SNHLY and CDR2 FYNNEI. CDR3 region: CASSLASTKLAGGQETQYF. CDR3 DNA: TGTGCCAGCAGCCTAGCGAGTACAAAACTAGCGGGGGGGCAAGAGACCCAGTACTTC. The variable domain in full, with the rest retrieved from reference TRBV2 and TRBJ2-5, is EPEVTQTPSHQVTQMGQEVILRCVPISNHLYFYWYRQILGQKVEFLVSFYNNEISEKSEIFDDQFSVERPDGSNFTLKIRSTKLEDSAMYFCASSLASTKLAGGQETQYFGPGTRLLVL.

This clonotype has a handful of counts. This chain uses TRBV3-1 with TRBJ2-7; D is unresolved. The CDR3 covers 16 residues. V was cut by 1 base and J by 7 bases, with 20 bases left in between. CDR1 is LGHDT and CDR2 is YNNKEL in the germline V gene (reference sequence). CDR3 region: CASSQGIPGEAGEQYF. The CDR3 DNA follows: TGTGCCAGCAGCCAAGGCATTCCAGGCGAGGCTGGTGAGCAGTACTTC.

This clonotype was observed a handful of times. The chain combines TRBV12-3 or TRBV12-4 with TRBJ2-7, with a tentative D call TRBD2 (5 bases). The CDR3 runs to 14 residues. Trimming shortened V by 5 bases and J by 6 bases, and 17 bases separated the two germline ends. In DNA, the CDR3 is TGTGCCAGCAGTCCTAGCAACTGGGGTAGCGAGCAGTACTTC. Encoded protein: CASSPSNWGSEQYF.

This chain connects TRBV6-8 to TRBJ2-5; D gene uncertain. CDR3 length equals 12 residues. The V gene lost 0 bases and the J gene lost 5 bases, with 4 bases spanning the gap. From germline, CDR1 is MNHGY and CDR2 SAAAGT. This chain's CDR3 is CASSYSRETQYF. For the CDR3, the DNA is TGTGCCAGCAGTTACTCGAGGGAGACCCAGTACTTC.

V is TRBV20-1 and J is TRBJ1-1; D unresolved. V was cut by 6 bases and J by 2 bases, with 4 bases left in between. This CDR3 spans 10 amino acids. Germline-derived CDR1 and CDR2 are DFQATT and SNEGSKA (reference sequence). The CDR3 DNA follows: TGCAGTGCCGACAACACTGAAGCTTTCTTT. Encoded protein: CSADNTEAFF.

V usage is TRBV10-3 and J usage is TRBJ1-2; 8 bases are shared with TRBD1. Per germline, CDR1 ENHRY and CDR2 SYGVKD. CDR3 length equals 14 residues. J was trimmed by 8 bases and V by 3 bases; bases with no gene match: 8. The CDR3: CAISEFRDRTGYTF. The DNA for the CDR3 is TGTGCCATCAGTGAATTCAGGGACAGGACCGGCTACACCTTC.

The chain employs TRBV18 and TRBJ1-2; D not certain. The CDR3 spans 12 residues. Trimming took off 2 bases at V and 6 bases at J, with 7 bases between the two ends. Germline loops: CDR1 KGHSH, CDR2 LQKENI. The CDR3: CASSPEGNGYTF. Here the CDR3 DNA reads TGTGCCAGCTCACCAGAGGGTAATGGCTACACCTTC. The full variable domain, rest sourced from reference TRBV18 and TRBJ1-2, is NAGVMQNPRHLVRRRGQEARLRCSPMKGHSHVYWYRQLPEEGLKFMVYLQKENIIDESGMPKERFSAEFPKEGPSILRIQQVVRGDSAAYFCASSPEGNGYTFGSGTRLTVV.

J is TRBJ2-1 and V is TRBV4-1; the D is unclear. Trimming removed 4 bases at V and 7 bases at J, with 14 bases between. The germline V gene has CDR1 MGHRA and CDR2 YSYEKL. There are 14 residues in the CDR3. The DNA for the CDR3 is TGCGCCAGCAGCCCAGTAGTCGCGGCAAATGAGCAGTTCTTC. Residues: CASSPVVAANEQFF.

Note on this clonotype: A read error may produce the germline difference seen at one junction end. The rearrangement joins TRBV6-4 to TRBJ2-3; no clear D gene. The CDR3 is 13 residues long. Germline values: CDR1 MRHNA, CDR2 SNTAGT. The CDR3 DNA follows: TGTGCCATCAGTGATTCGGATCCAGATACGCAGTATTTT. Translating it yields CAISDSDPDTQYF.

The V and J genes are TRBV24-1 and TRBJ2-2; D is unresolved. Germline V gives CDR1 KGHDR, CDR2 SFDVKD. V lost 2 bases and J lost 0, with 9 bases in between. CDR3 length equals 16 residues. The CDR3 bases are TGTGCCACCAGTGATTCCGGAGCGCCGAACACCGGGGAGCTGTTTTTT. Protein: CATSDSGAPNTGELFF.

The chain's CDR3 is CASTHTGQGDGYTF. CDR3 bases: TGTGCCAGCACTCACACGGGCCAGGGTGATGGCTACACCTTC. This chain links TRBV6-6 with TRBJ1-2; a weak D match, TRBD1 (5 bases). The germline V gene has CDR1 MNHNY and CDR2 SVGAGI (reference sequence). Trimming took off 7 bases at V and 6 bases at J, with 18 bases between the two ends. CDR3 length equals 14 residues.

CDR3 region: CATSDSGTRAFF. In DNA form, the CDR3 reads TGTGCCACCAGCGACTCCGGGACACGAGCTTTCTTT. V and J are TRBV15 and TRBJ1-1, with D perhaps TRBD1 (6 bases). The germline CDR1 and CDR2 sequences are LNHNV and YYDKDF (reference sequence). Trimming left V 5 bases short and J 10 bases short, with 14 bases between. The CDR3 is 12 amino acids.

This clonotype is classed as medium-sized (0.01 to 0.1%). Germline and junction disagree at one end, which may indicate a read error. J is TRBJ1-6 and V is TRBV13, with no clear D. The CDR3 loop spans 16 amino acids. The germline CDR1 and CDR2 sequences are PRHDT and FYEKMQ (reference sequence). The CDR3 nucleotides read TGTGCAATGAGAGAGGGCCGAGACACCAATGCAGGCAAATCAACCTTT. Amino acid sequence: CAMREGRDTNAGKSTF.

The sample holds a few counts of this clonotype. This chain links TRBV6-8 with TRBJ2-3; possible D gene TRBD1, 5 bases. V was shortened by 2 bases and J by 1 base, with 7 bases between the two germline ends. CDR1 MNHGY and CDR2 SAAAGT come from the germline V gene. This CDR3 region has 14 residues. CDR3 coding DNA: TGTGCCAGCAGTTACGTCAGGGGCACAGATACGCAGTATTTT. Translation gives CASSYVRGTDTQYF.

The chain joins TRBV5-1 to TRBJ2-3; D may be TRBD2 (6 bases). The CDR3 extends over 17 amino acids. Trimming stripped 1 base from V and 0 bases from J, with 15 bases between. Germline loops: CDR1 SGHRS, CDR2 YFSETQ. CDR3 sequence reads: CASSLLADGTSTDTQYF. CDR3 nucleotides: TGCGCCAGCAGCTTGTTAGCGGATGGGACTAGCACAGATACGCAGTATTTT.

The chain links TRBV10-3 to TRBJ2-1; D ambiguous. The CDR3 sequence is 10 residues long. Germline V lookup: CDR1 ENHRY, CDR2 SYGVKD. V was trimmed by 7 bases and J by 5 bases, leaving 3 bases between them. CDR3 sequence (DNA): TGTGCCATCATGGACAATGAGCAGTTCTTC. This gives the protein CAIMDNEQFF.

This chain joins TRBV2 and TRBJ2-7; no firm D call. Germline CDR1 reads SNHLY; CDR2 reads FYNNEI. Trimming took 5 bases from V and 2 from J, leaving 4 bases between them. This CDR3 is built from 11 residues. The CDR3 sequence: CASSRTYEQYF. As DNA, the CDR3 is TGTGCCAGCAGTCGGACCTACGAGCAGTACTTC.

This chain connects TRBV14 to TRBJ2-7; TRBD1 might be the D (6 bases). Trimming shortened V by 7 bases and J by 7 bases, and 14 bases separated the two germline ends. Per the germline V gene, CDR1 is SGHDN and CDR2 is FVKESK. The CDR3 extends over 12 amino acids. The CDR3: CASNVQGREQYF. In DNA form, the CDR3 reads TGTGCCAGCAATGTACAGGGACGGGAGCAGTACTTC.

The chain recombines TRBV19 with TRBJ2-1; D may be TRBD1 (6 bases). Germline CDR1 reads LNHDA; CDR2 reads SQIVND (reference sequence). This CDR3 spans 15 amino acids. Trimming cost V 3 bases and J 3 bases, with 12 bases left between them. The CDR3 DNA is TGTGCCAGTAGTATGTTCGGGACACTCTACAATGAGCAGTTCTTC. Translating it yields CASSMFGTLYNEQFF. The whole variable domain, filled in from reference TRBV19 and TRBJ2-1, reads DGGITQSPKYLFRKEGQNVTLSCEQNLNHDAMYWYRQDPGQGLRLIYYSQIVNDFQKGDIAEGYSVSREKKESFPLTVTSAQKNPTAFYLCASSMFGTLYNEQFFGPGTRLTVL.

This chain links TRBV27 with TRBJ1-5; perhaps TRBD1 as D (6 bases). CDR3 size: 15 residues. Trimming left V 5 bases short and J 2 bases short, with 13 bases between. Germline CDR1 MNHEY, CDR2 SMNVEV (reference sequence). CDR3 protein: CASSVTGNGNQPQHF. In DNA, the CDR3 is TGTGCCAGCAGTGTTACAGGGAACGGCAATCAGCCCCAGCATTTT.

The genes are TRBV10-3 and TRBJ2-7, with D unclear. Germline lookup yields CDR1 ENHRY and CDR2 SYGVKD. V was shortened by 2 bases and J by 4 bases, with 12 bases between the two germline ends. The CDR3 is 14 amino acids. As DNA, the CDR3 is TGTGCCATCAGTGAGGGTAGGGATTGGTACGAGCAGTACTTC. Its translation: CAISEGRDWYEQYF.

The chain uses TRBV20-1 and TRBJ2-1; D uncertain. The length of the CDR3 is 14 residues. V lost 0 bases, J lost 0 bases, and 6 bases lay in between. Germline CDR1 DFQATT, CDR2 SNEGSKA (reference sequence). This CDR3 reads CSARDGVSYNEQFF. CDR3 DNA: TGCAGTGCTAGAGATGGGGTCTCCTACAATGAGCAGTTCTTC.

The V and J genes are TRBV20-1 and TRBJ2-1, with 11 positions matching TRBD2. V dropped 2 bases and J dropped 5; count of bases not matched to a gene: 8. CDR1 and CDR2 (germline): DFQATT, SNEGSKA (reference sequence). The CDR3 is made up of 16 amino acids. The CDR3 bases are TGCAGTGCTAGACGGGGGGGGACTAGCGGAGACAATGAGCAGTTCTTC. Encoded protein: CSARRGGTSGDNEQFF.

For the CDR3, the DNA is TGTGCCAGCAGCGACGGACAGGGCCTGGGGAACACTGAAGCTTTCTTT. Amino acids: CASSDGQGLGNTEAFF. V and J are TRBV28 and TRBJ1-1, with 8 bases lining up with TRBD1. This CDR3 contains 16 residues. The V segment lost 6 bases and the J segment 1 base; nucleotides outside the gene matches: 10. Germline V lookup: CDR1 MDHEN, CDR2 SYDVKM.

In this sample, this clonotype turned up a few times. This chain uses TRBV6-5 with TRBJ2-7, with TRBD2 as a possible D gene (5 bases). Trimming stripped 1 base from V and 3 bases from J, with 13 bases between. Germline lookup yields CDR1 MNHEY and CDR2 SVGAGI. The CDR3 loop spans 15 amino acids. The CDR3 spells CASSYFPGKGYEQYF. For the CDR3, the DNA is TGTGCCAGCAGTTACTTCCCCGGGAAGGGCTACGAGCAGTACTTC.

This clonotype was counted a few times. The V and J genes are TRBV28 and TRBJ1-5; no definite D call. This CDR3 region has 13 residues. Trimming removed 7 bases at V and 7 bases at J, with 14 bases between. The germline V gene encodes CDR1 MDHEN and CDR2 SYDVKM. The CDR3 spells CASTQPPRQPQHF. In DNA, the CDR3 is TGTGCCAGCACCCAGCCCCCGCGGCAGCCCCAGCATTTT.